Listed here are 15 T cell receptor beta chains from one sample, sequenced in a study of T-cell reconstitution after alpha-beta-depleted transplantation in children. Preparation of the TCRbeta library was carried out with unique molecular identifiers. TCRdb passed the PCR reads through MiXCR, listing each CDR3 protein once. The sample records some 490,000 distinct CDR3 sequences, roughly an eighth being singletons. The sample in question was PBMCs from the stem cell graft donor, obtained from the stem cell graft. Source of these receptors: a human donor who donated a stem cell graft to a child with combined immunodeficiency.

The rearrangement uses TRBV20-1 and TRBJ2-3; TRBD1 aligns across 8 bases. Per the germline V gene, CDR1 is DFQATT and CDR2 is SNEGSKA (reference sequence). The CDR3 has 16 residues. Unmatched junction bases numbered 14, after V lost 2 bases and J lost 7 bases. CDR3 bases: TGCAGTGCTAGATCCACCGGGACAGGAGCACCTTATACGCAGTATTTT. Protein sequence: CSARSTGTGAPYTQYF.

This chain connects TRBV28 to TRBJ1-3, with 8 positions matching TRBD1. The CDR3 contains 15 residues. From germline, CDR1 is MDHEN and CDR2 SYDVKM. V dropped 6 bases and J dropped 2; count of bases not matched to a gene: 6. The CDR3 reads CASSPDRGPGNTIYF. The DNA of the CDR3 is TGTGCCAGCAGCCCCGACAGGGGCCCTGGAAACACCATATATTTT.

The chain combines TRBV9 with TRBJ2-5; TRBD2 agrees at 7 bases. Germline V gene sequence: CDR1 SGDLS, CDR2 YYNGEE. With V trimmed by 0 bases and J by 1 base, 3 bases remained unmatched. CDR3 length equals 15 residues. CDR3 sequence (DNA): TGTGCCAGCAGCGTAGGGGACTATCTCCAAGAGACCCAGTACTTC. Residues: CASSVGDYLQETQYF.

V usage is TRBV6-1 and J usage is TRBJ2-1; D remains ambiguous. This CDR3 spans 11 amino acids. The germline V gene has CDR1 MNHNS and CDR2 SASEGT. V was trimmed by 8 bases and J by 10 bases, leaving 12 bases between them. The CDR3 sequence is CASSDSGEQFF. CDR3 DNA sequence: TGTGCCAGCTCTGACTCGGGCGAGCAGTTCTTC.

This clonotype was observed a handful of times. This chain joins TRBV20-1 and TRBJ2-5; tentatively, D is TRBD2 (5 bases). The CDR3 runs to 12 residues. Germline loops: CDR1 DFQATT, CDR2 SNEGSKA (reference sequence). CDR3 in DNA: TGCAGCCTCCTCGCCCCGGGGGAGACCCAGTACTTC. Its translation is CSLLAPGETQYF.

The J gene is TRBJ1-3, the V gene TRBV7-2; 8 bases agree with TRBD1. Germline-derived CDR1 and CDR2 are SGHTA and FQGNSA. The CDR3 runs to 14 residues. V trimming: 5 bases; J trimming: 8 bases; junction bases outside the gene matches: 8. CDR3 residues: CASSLRQGRDTIYF. Written as DNA, the CDR3 is TGTGCCAGCAGCCTGCGACAGGGGAGGGACACCATATATTTT.

The chain couples TRBV29-1 to TRBJ1-1; no clear D. The germline gives CDR1 SQVTM, CDR2 ANQGSEA. This CDR3 spans 10 amino acids. V was trimmed by 1 base and J by 4 bases, leaving 1 base between them. In nucleotides, the CDR3 is TGCAGCGTTGAAGGCACTGAAGCTTTCTTT. Residues: CSVEGTEAFF.

This clonotype was found many times. The chain couples TRBV6-5 to TRBJ2-5; 7 positions match TRBD1. CDR3 length: 14 amino acids. With 4 bases clipped from V and 5 bases from J, the junction kept 7 bases outside the gene matches. Germline CDR1 reads MNHEY; CDR2 reads SVGAGI. The CDR3 DNA reads as TGTGCCAGCAGTTCGACAGGGAAAGCGGAGACCCAGTACTTC. Protein sequence: CASSSTGKAETQYF.

The table lists this clonotype with many counts. The chain joins TRBV4-1 to TRBJ2-1; the D gene is possibly TRBD1 (7 bases). From germline, CDR1 is MGHRA and CDR2 YSYEKL. V shed 3 bases and J shed 6 bases, with 21 bases lying between them. This CDR3 region has 17 residues. CDR3 in amino acids: CASSHPRQGRDFNEQFF. The CDR3 coding sequence is TGCGCCAGCAGCCACCCCAGACAGGGTCGGGACTTCAATGAGCAGTTCTTC.

This clonotype was counted ten times or more. The chain employs TRBV15 and TRBJ2-3, with 9 bases matching TRBD2. The V segment lost 0 bases and the J segment 9 bases; nucleotides outside the gene matches: 4. Germline V lookup: CDR1 LNHNV, CDR2 YYDKDF (reference sequence). This CDR3 region has 14 residues. The CDR3 reads CATSRDLAGQTQYF. CDR3 sequence (DNA): TGTGCCACCAGCAGAGATCTAGCGGGGCAGACGCAGTATTTT.

At least ten counts were recorded for this clonotype. The V gene is TRBV7-2, the J gene TRBJ2-7; possible D gene TRBD2, 5 bases. This CDR3 spans 14 amino acids. Trimming pared 3 bases from V and 7 bases from J, leaving 16 bases between. Germline assignment: CDR1 SGHTA and CDR2 FQGNSA. As DNA, the CDR3 is TGTGCCAGCAGCTTTACCGCGGTGAGAGGGGAGCAGTACTTC. Amino acid sequence: CASSFTAVRGEQYF.

The rearrangement joins TRBV12-3 or TRBV12-4 to TRBJ1-3; 8 bases are shared with TRBD1. There are 15 residues in the CDR3. V gave up 5 bases and J gave up 0 bases; unmatched junction bases: 3. CDR3 nucleotide sequence: TGTGCCAGCAGTGGGACAGGTGGCTCTGGAAACACCATATATTTT. Its translation: CASSGTGGSGNTIYF.

This clonotype was seen ten or more times. The chain employs TRBV6-2 or TRBV6-3 and TRBJ2-5, with D unresolved. V was shortened by 4 bases and J by 5 bases, with 14 bases between the two germline ends. This CDR3 contains 14 residues. The germline V gene encodes CDR1 MNHEY and CDR2 SVGEGT. CDR3 in amino acids: CASSFDAPRETQYF. Written as DNA, the CDR3 is TGTGCCAGCAGTTTTGACGCTCCCCGGGAGACCCAGTACTTC.

This clonotype was seen only a few times. The rearrangement uses TRBV12-3 or TRBV12-4 and TRBJ2-3, with D unresolved. The CDR3 is 11 amino acids. V dropped 6 bases and J dropped 7 bases, with 8 bases sitting between them. The CDR3 bases are TGTGCCAGCAGCTATAAACATACGCAGTATTTT. Protein: CASSYKHTQYF.

This clonotype was observed a handful of times. The J gene is TRBJ2-1, the V gene TRBV6-1; 8 nucleotides line up with TRBD1. Trimming removed 5 bases from V and 9 bases from J; junction bases left unmatched: 6. Germline-derived CDR1 and CDR2 are MNHNS and SASEGT. The CDR3 totals 13 residues. CDR3 nucleotide sequence: TGTGCCAGCAGTCCAGGGGGCTCTCCTGAGCAGTTCTTC. Protein sequence: CASSPGGSPEQFF.